This TCR beta chain came from a study of CD8+ T cells in alopecia areata. Study context: Patients received oral tofacitinib, 5 to 10 mg twice daily, for moderate-to-severe alopecia areata. The SALT score measured affected scalp surface percentage in treated patients. Study outcomes and limitations: The study found higher clonality in lesional than normal scalp, especially in alopecia totalis/universalis.

Treatment given: oral pan-JAK inhibitor, 5-10 mg twice daily. Investigators isolated RNA and reverse transcribed it into cDNA to act as the sequencing template. The table came from immunoSEQ multiplex PCR; TCRdb's copy has only in-frame clones and leaves some out. The data show roughly 180,000 clones, with roughly 50% seen just once and approximately 10% held by the top ten. A word on this clone: The antigen remains undetermined.

Source: CD8+ T cells sorted from blood, taken at week 24, from a patient treated with tofacitinib. The sequence came from a human donor with alopecia areata.

CDR3 region: CSAIGSGYGYTF. The CDR3 nucleotides are TGCAGCGCCATCGGTTCAGGGTATGGCTACACCTTC. The genes are TRBV29-1 and TRBJ1-2; D may be TRBD1 (5 bases). The V and J ends lost 7 bases and 5 bases respectively, with 14 bases between them. Per the germline V gene, CDR1 is SQVTM and CDR2 is ANQGSEA. This CDR3 spans 12 amino acids. Looking up the rest from reference TRBV29-1 and TRBJ1-2 gives the full variable domain: SAVISQKPSRDICQRGTSLTIQCQVDSQVTMMFWYRQQPGQSLTLIATANQGSEATYESGFVIDKFPISRPNLTFSTLTVSNMSPEDSSIYLCSAIGSGYGYTFGSGTRLTVV.